The 11 T cell receptor beta chains below come from one sample, sequenced in a study of metastatic and nonmetastatic thyroid tumors. Patients were all untreated before their thyroid surgery. With MiXCR, TCRdb called clones anew from the PCR reads. The table lists about 9,400 clones, about a third of them singletons. Input material: adjacent normal tissue. Receptors originate from a female donor with papillary thyroid cancer or a benign thyroid nodule (not recorded which). Some clones in this sample may be carry-over from other donors' samples.

This clone came up a few times. The rearrangement uses TRBV12-3 or TRBV12-4 and TRBJ1-2; D gene ambiguous. The germline V and J ends were trimmed by 3 bases and 3 bases, with 5 bases remaining between them. The CDR3 extends over 12 amino acids. CDR3 region: CASSLNDYGYTF. CDR3 sequence (DNA): TGTGCCAGCAGTTTGAATGACTATGGCTACACCTTC.

This chain connects TRBV12-3 or TRBV12-4 to TRBJ2-2, with TRBD2 identical over 9 bases. With V trimmed by 7 bases and J by 3 bases, 6 bases remained unmatched. The CDR3 spans 15 residues. The CDR3 coding sequence is TGTGCCAGCAAGTTAGCGGGGGTCGACACCGGGGAGCTGTTTTTT. This gives the protein CASKLAGVDTGELFF.

This clone was counted a few times. The chain links TRBV28 to TRBJ1-6, with D possibly TRBD1 on 6 matching bases. The CDR3 has 15 residues. Between the trimmed V and J ends, which lost 2 bases and 7 bases, there was a span of 12 bases. From germline, CDR1 is MDHEN and CDR2 SYDVKM. CDR3 residues: CASSLRGGTNSPLHF. The DNA for the CDR3 is TGTGCCAGCAGTTTAAGGGGTGGGACAAATTCACCCCTCCACTTT.

The chain recombines TRBV24-1 with TRBJ1-2; 7 nucleotides align to TRBD1. The CDR3 contains 15 residues. The J segment lost 1 base and the V segment lost 3 bases, leaving 4 bases of the junction unmatched. Germline V gives CDR1 KGHDR, CDR2 SFDVKD. This CDR3 is CATSDKQGINYGYTF. The CDR3 nucleotides are TGTGCCACCAGTGATAAACAGGGGATTAACTATGGCTACACCTTC.

This rearrangement joins TRBV6-2 or TRBV6-3 to TRBJ1-2, with TRBD1 identical over 9 bases. The junction had 6 bases not matched to a gene; V was cut back by 2 bases and J by 8 bases. Per the germline V gene, CDR1 is MNHEY and CDR2 is SVGEGT. The length of the CDR3 is 14 residues. CDR3 loop: CASSYPRTGVGYTF. CDR3 coding DNA: TGTGCCAGCAGTTACCCTCGGACAGGGGTAGGCTACACCTTC.

This chain joins TRBV5-1 and TRBJ2-1; tentatively, D is TRBD1 or TRBD2 (6 bases each). The CDR3 has 14 amino acids. V lost 5 bases and J lost 8, with 17 bases in between. CDR1 and CDR2 from the germline V gene are SGHRS and YFSETQ. CDR3 sequence: CASSLTSRGHEQFF. Written as DNA, the CDR3 is TGCGCCAGCAGTTTAACTAGCAGGGGCCATGAGCAGTTCTTC.

Regarding this clone: At one end, the junction sequence differs from germline, possibly due to a read error. V usage is TRBV15 and J usage is TRBJ2-5; 8 nucleotides align to TRBD1. This CDR3 has 15 amino acids. CDR1 and CDR2 from the germline V gene are LNHNV and YYDKDF (reference sequence). CDR3 sequence (DNA): TGTGCCACCAGCAGATCCCCAGGGGGCTGGGAGACCCAGTCCTTC. This encodes CATSRSPGGWETQSF.

This sequence joins TRBV6-2 or TRBV6-3 and TRBJ2-2; D uncertain. Germline V gene data show CDR1 as MNHEY and CDR2 as SVGEGT. V lost 2 bases and J 11 bases, leaving 21 bases between the germline ends. The CDR3 is made up of 16 amino acids. For the CDR3, the DNA is TGTGCCAGCAGTTACCCTCGGACCGGTGGATCCGTTGAGCTGTTTTTT. Translating gives CASSYPRTGGSVELFF.

This clone was recorded a few times. This chain links TRBV7-2 with TRBJ2-7, with D uncertain. Trimming pared 4 bases from V and 3 bases from J, leaving 4 bases between. CDR1 SGHTA and CDR2 FQGNSA come from the germline V gene. This CDR3 comprises 11 residues. Here the CDR3 reads CASSSYYEQYF. For the CDR3, the DNA is TGTGCCAGCAGCTCATACTACGAGCAGTACTTC.

The chain couples TRBV6-6 to TRBJ1-1; D not certain. The CDR3 is 13 residues long. Germline V CDR1 and CDR2: MNHNY, SVGAGI (reference sequence). V was shortened by 0 bases and J by 7 bases, with 9 bases between the two germline ends. CDR3 amino acids: CASSYSGVNEAFF. The CDR3 bases are TGTGCCAGCAGTTACTCGGGAGTCAATGAAGCTTTCTTT.

J is TRBJ2-7 and V is TRBV11-2; a weak D match, TRBD2 (5 bases). This CDR3 spans 17 amino acids. The ends were cut back, 4 bases at V and 5 bases at J, with 24 bases in the middle. CDR1 and CDR2 (germline): SGHAT, FQNNGV. CDR3 nucleotides: TGTGCCAGCAGCTCATCGTGGGGTAACCCGGACGGGGACGAGCAGTACTTC. Its protein is CASSSSWGNPDGDEQYF.